This T cell receptor beta chain was found in a study of OX40 agonist ivuxolimab in advanced cancers. Study-level background: Two patients with cutaneous melanoma and one with hepatocellular carcinoma, three in total, showed partial responses.

Trimming stripped 8 bases from V and 3 bases from J, with 7 bases between. The CDR3 consists of 12 residues. Germline V gene sequence: CDR1 LNHDA, CDR2 SQIVND (reference sequence). Whole-study results and caveats: Partial responders receiving 0.1-3.0 mg/kg showed among the lowest clonal expansion. Expanded peripheral T cell antigen specificity was not determined.

Repertoires were generated with immunoSEQ multiplex PCR, while TCRdb's copy carries only in-frame clones and drops some. Among some 54,000 clones, approximately 80% were seen once, and the ten largest hold roughly 4.5%. Turning to this clone: The antigen is undetermined. This sample includes further DNA sequences coding for the same CDR3.

The sequencing here drew on CD4+ or CD8+ T cells sorted from blood, taken in a trial of the OX40 agonist ivuxolimab. The genes are TRBV19 and TRBJ1-4, with D possibly TRBD1 on 5 matching bases. The sequence came from an adult with an advanced solid tumor such as melanoma, head and neck, liver or kidney cancer. CDR3: CASRGANEKLFF. The CDR3 DNA reads TGTGCCAGTCGGGGGGCTAATGAAAAACTGTTTTTT.